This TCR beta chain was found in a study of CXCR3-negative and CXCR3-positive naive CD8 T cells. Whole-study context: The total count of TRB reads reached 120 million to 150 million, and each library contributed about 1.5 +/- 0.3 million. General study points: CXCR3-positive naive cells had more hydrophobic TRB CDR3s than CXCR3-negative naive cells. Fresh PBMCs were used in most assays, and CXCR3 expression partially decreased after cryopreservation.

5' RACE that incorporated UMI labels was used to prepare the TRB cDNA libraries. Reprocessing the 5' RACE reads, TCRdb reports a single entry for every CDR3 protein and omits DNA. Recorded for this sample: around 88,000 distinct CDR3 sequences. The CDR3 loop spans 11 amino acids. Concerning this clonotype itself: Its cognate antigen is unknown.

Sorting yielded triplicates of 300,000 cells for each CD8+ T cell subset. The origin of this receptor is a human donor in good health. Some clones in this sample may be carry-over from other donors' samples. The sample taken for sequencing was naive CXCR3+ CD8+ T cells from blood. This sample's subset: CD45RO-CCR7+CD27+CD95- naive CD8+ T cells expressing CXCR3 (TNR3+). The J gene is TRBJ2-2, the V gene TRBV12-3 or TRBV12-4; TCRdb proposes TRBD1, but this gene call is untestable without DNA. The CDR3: CAGGGTGELFF.